This T cell receptor beta chain is from a study of shared clonotypes between healthy human individuals. Study-wide results and caveats: Sequencing depth was predicted to influence how clonotypes are shared among donors.

CDR1 is LNHDA, CDR2 SQIVND, per germline (reference sequence). This CDR3 is built from 16 residues. With V trimmed by 2 bases and J by 1 base, 3 bases remained unmatched. A word on this clone: Its specificity is not known.

Using immunoSEQ multiplex PCR, the repertoire was profiled, and TCRdb retains in-frame clones only, with some absent. This repertoire shows about 2.4 million clones, 90% to 95% found once; its top ten account for roughly 0.39%. The sequence derives from a man between 18 and 35 years old in good health. Some clones in this sample may be carry-over from other donors' samples. Sequencing was carried out using naive CD4+ T cells from PBMCs. Subset described: CD45RA+ positively selected. The chain joins TRBV19 to TRBJ1-5, with 9 bases matching TRBD1. The chain's CDR3 is CASSISTGGSNQPQHF. CDR3 sequence (DNA): TGTGCCAGTAGTATATCGACAGGGGGGAGCAATCAGCCCCAGCATTTT.